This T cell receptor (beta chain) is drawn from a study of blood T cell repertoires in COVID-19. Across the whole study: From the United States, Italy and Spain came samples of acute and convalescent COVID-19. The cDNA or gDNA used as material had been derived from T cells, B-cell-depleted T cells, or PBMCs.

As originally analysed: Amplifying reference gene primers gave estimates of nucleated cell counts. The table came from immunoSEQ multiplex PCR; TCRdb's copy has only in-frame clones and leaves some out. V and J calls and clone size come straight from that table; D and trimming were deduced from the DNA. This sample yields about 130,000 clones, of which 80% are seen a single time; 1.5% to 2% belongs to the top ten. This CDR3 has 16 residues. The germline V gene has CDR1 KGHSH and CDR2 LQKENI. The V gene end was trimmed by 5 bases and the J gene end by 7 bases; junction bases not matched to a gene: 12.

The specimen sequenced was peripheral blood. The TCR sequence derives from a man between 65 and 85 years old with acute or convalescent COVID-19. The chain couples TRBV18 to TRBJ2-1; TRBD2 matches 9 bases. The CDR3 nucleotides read TGTGCCAGCTCATCCCTGGGCGGGGGGGCTTATAATGAGCAGTTCTTC. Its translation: CASSSLGGGAYNEQFF.